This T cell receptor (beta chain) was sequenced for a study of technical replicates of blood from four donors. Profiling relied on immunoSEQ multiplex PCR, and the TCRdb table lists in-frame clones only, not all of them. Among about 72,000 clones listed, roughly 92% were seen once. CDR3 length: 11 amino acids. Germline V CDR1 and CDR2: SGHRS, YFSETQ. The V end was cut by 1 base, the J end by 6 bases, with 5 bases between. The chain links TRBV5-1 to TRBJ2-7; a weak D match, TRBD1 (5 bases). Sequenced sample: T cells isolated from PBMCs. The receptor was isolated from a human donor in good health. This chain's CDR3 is CASSLQGEQYF. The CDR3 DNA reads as TGCGCCAGCAGCTTGCAGGGCGAGCAGTACTTC.